This is a list of T cell receptor beta chains from one sample in a study of cytomegalovirus exposure and HLA in healthy donors. Clones were read by immunoSEQ multiplex PCR, and TCRdb kept only the in-frame ones, dropping some. The table lists about 130,000 clones, around 80% of them singletons. The sample was PBMCs. The receptors here all came from a woman aged 40 to 50 in good health and CMV-seronegative. CDR3s include the opening cysteine and the closing phenylalanine or tryptophan. D genes are given only for firm matches. A clone size is listed for some rows: how often the clone was seen (once, few, many), or a class if it is expanded.

TRBJ2-7	TRBV18	TRBD1	15	.	TGTGCCAGCTCACGAGGACAGGCCCTGTCCTACGAGCAGTACTTC	CASSRGQALSYEQYF
TRBJ1-2	TRBV19	.	14	.	TGTGCCAGTAACTTGGGGCAGGGGTTTGGTGGCTACACCTTC	CASNLGQGFGGYTF
TRBJ2-1	TRBV27	TRBD2	13	once	TGTGCCAGTGGAGTTAGCGGGAGCGATGAGCAGTTCTTC	CASGVSGSDEQFF
TRBJ2-3	TRBV9	TRBD1	15	.	TGTGCCAGCAGCGCCCGGGACAGGGGCCCAGATACGCAGTATTTT	CASSARDRGPDTQYF
TRBJ2-6	TRBV7-2	.	14	.	TGTGCCAGCAGCTTAGGCTCTGGGGCCAACGGCCTGACTTTC	CASSLGSGANGLTF
TRBJ1-3	TRBV25-1	TRBD1	15	once	TGTGCCAGCAGTGAGGCAGGGGGCTCTGGAAACACCATATATTTT	CASSEAGGSGNTIYF
TRBJ2-7	TRBV6-5	TRBD1	14	.	TGTGCCAGCAGGACCGGGACAGCAACCGTCGAGCAGTACTTC	CASRTGTATVEQYF
TRBJ1-4	TRBV7-2	.	15	.	TGTGCCAGCAGCTTAGGGCAGGGCGGTGCTGAAAAACTGTTTTTT	CASSLGQGGAEKLFF
TRBJ2-2	TRBV9	.	17	.	TGTGCCAGCAGCGCGTCGTCCCGGGAGCCGAACACCGGGGAGCTGTTTTTT	CASSASSREPNTGELFF
TRBJ1-6	TRBV27	.	13	.	TGTGCCAGCAGCCCCCAGGGCGTCTTGACCCTCCACTTT	CASSPQGVLTLHF
TRBJ1-4	TRBV11-2	.	12	.	TGTGCCAGCAGCTTCTCCCGGGGGAAACTGTTTTTT	CASSFSRGKLFF
TRBJ1-1	TRBV5-1	.	15	few	TGCGCCAGCAGCTTGGCCTCCGGCCAGGGAACTGAAGCTTTCTTT	CASSLASGQGTEAFF
TRBJ1-2	TRBV5-1	TRBD1	18	once	TGCGCCAGCAGCTTGAACGCTAAGGGGCAGGGGGCGGTGTATGGCTACACCTTC	CASSLNAKGQGAVYGYTF
TRBJ2-3	TRBV30	.	13	.	TGTGCCTGGGCGGGGGCTAGCACAGATACGCAGTATTTT	CAWAGASTDTQYF
TRBJ1-3	TRBV6-6	TRBD1	15	few	TGTGCCAGCAGCCATACAGGGGGCAAAGGAAACACCATATATTTT	CASSHTGGKGNTIYF
TRBJ2-3	TRBV5-4	.	14	.	TGTGCCAGCAGCCCGCAAGGGGTTACAGATACGCAGTATTTT	CASSPQGVTDTQYF
TRBJ2-7	TRBV21-1	.	15	.	TGTGCCAGCAGCAGTCCGGGGACAGAGTCCTACGAGCAGTACTTC	CASSSPGTESYEQYF
TRBJ2-1	TRBV19	TRBD1	15	.	TGTGCCAGTAGTAGACAGGGGTTCAGGCAAGATGAGCAGTTCTTC	CASSRQGFRQDEQFF
TRBJ1-1	TRBV11-2	.	14	once	TGTGCCAGCAGCTTGAGTGGGGGGGACACTGAAGCTTTCTTT	CASSLSGGDTEAFF
TRBJ1-1	TRBV2	TRBD1	13	.	TGTGCCAGCAGGACAGGGATGAACACTGAAGCTTTCTTT	CASRTGMNTEAFF
TRBJ2-1	TRBV7-7	TRBD1	15	.	TGTGCCAGCAACCTACGACAGGGCTCCTACAATGAGCAGTTCTTC	CASNLRQGSYNEQFF